This T cell receptor beta chain came from a study of T cells in Graves' hyperthyroidism and ophthalmopathy. Study-level background: Peripheral blood samples were taken at initial diagnosis, prior to any treatment.

Study-wide results and limits: Ophthalmopathy and stable hyperthyroidism were separated by a 13 V-J model.

With respect to this clonotype: Its target is not known.

Each patient was aged 18 to 65 and had newly diagnosed hyperthyroidism of under 2 months' duration. Sample collection date corresponds to first hyperthyroidism diagnosis, prior to any ophthalmopathy symptoms. CDR3 length: 12 residues. V was clipped by 3 bases and J by 8 bases, with 11 bases between them. The germline V gene encodes CDR1 SGDLS and CDR2 YYNGEE. RNA transcripts served as the template for amplifying TCR beta CDR3 regions. The TCR CDR3 first-round RT-PCR relied on the HTBI primer set. Via MiXCR, TCRdb re-called the multiplex PCR reads, giving one row per CDR3 protein. The sample shows hundreds of thousands of distinct CDR3 sequences, over 11% of them seen only once.

The sequence came from a woman aged 30 to 39 with Graves' hyperthyroidism that later progressed to Graves' ophthalmopathy. Sequencing was done on a sample of blood. The chain carries TRBV9 and TRBJ1-2; D might be TRBD1 (6 bases). The CDR3 protein is CASSATGRGYTF. DNA of the CDR3: TGTGCCAGCAGCGCTACAGGGAGGGGCTACACCTTC. The complete variable domain, with remaining parts taken from reference TRBV9 and TRBJ1-2, reads DSGVTQTPKHLITATGQRVTLRCSPRSGDLSVYWYQQSLDQGLQFLIQYYNGEERAKGNILERFSAQQFPDLHSELNLSSLELGDSALYFCASSATGRGYTFGSGTRLTVV.